This TCR beta chain comes out of a study of blood T cell repertoires in COVID-19. The overall study: Sources were T cells, B-cell-depleted T cells, or PBMCs; the material itself was cDNA or gDNA.

Germline V gene data show CDR1 as LNHDA and CDR2 as SQIVND (reference sequence). V was clipped by 5 bases and J by 7 bases; unmatched bases: 11. This CDR3 is built from 15 residues. In the authors' methods: The assay estimated nucleated cells by amplifying reference gene primers. Some clones are missing from TCRdb's copy, which holds only in-frame ones; the method was immunoSEQ multiplex PCR. That table supplies the V and J calls and clone size; D and trimming were determined from the DNA. The data show roughly 60,000 clones, nearly 80% seen once. V gene TRBV19 combines with J gene TRBJ2-1; TRBD2 agrees at 7 bases. The sequence derives from a human donor in a cohort sampled during active COVID-19. The sequencing input was peripheral blood. CDR3 protein: CASSSRNGGRNEQFF. As DNA, the CDR3 is TGTGCCAGTAGTTCGCGGAACGGGGGGAGGAATGAGCAGTTCTTC.